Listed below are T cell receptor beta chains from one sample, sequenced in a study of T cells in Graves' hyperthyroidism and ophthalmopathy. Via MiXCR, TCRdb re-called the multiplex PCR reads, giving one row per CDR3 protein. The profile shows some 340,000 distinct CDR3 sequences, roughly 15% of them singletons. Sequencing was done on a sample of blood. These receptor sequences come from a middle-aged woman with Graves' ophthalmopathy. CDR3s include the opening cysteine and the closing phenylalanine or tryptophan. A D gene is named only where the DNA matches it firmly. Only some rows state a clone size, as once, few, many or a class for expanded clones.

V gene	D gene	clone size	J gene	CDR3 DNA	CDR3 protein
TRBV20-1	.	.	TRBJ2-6	TGCAGTGCTAGAGTCGGAGGGGTCGGGGCCAACGTCCTGACTTTC	CSARVGGVGANVLTF
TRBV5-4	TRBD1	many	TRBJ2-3	TGTGCCAGCAGGTGGGGACAGGGGGCGGCAGATACGCAGTATTTT	CASRWGQGAADTQYF
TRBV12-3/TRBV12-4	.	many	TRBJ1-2	TGTGCCAGCAGTTTCGGCGGGGTAGATGGTGGCTACACCTTC	CASSFGGVDGGYTF
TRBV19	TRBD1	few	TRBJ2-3	TGTGCCAGTAAGGCAGGGGGCGCATTAGATACGCAGTATTTT	CASKAGGALDTQYF
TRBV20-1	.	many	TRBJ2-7	TGCAGTGCCCCTAGGGGAGCGGGCTACGAGCAGTACTTC	CSAPRGAGYEQYF
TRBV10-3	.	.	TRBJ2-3	TGTGCCACGATGAGCGGAGGCACAGATACGCAGTATTTT	CATMSGGTDTQYF
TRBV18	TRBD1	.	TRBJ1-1	TGTGCCAGCTCACCAACCAAGACAGGGTCTGACACTGAAGCTTTCTTT	CASSPTKTGSDTEAFF
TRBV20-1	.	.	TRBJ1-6	TGCAGTGCCCGGAGACCGGGACAAAAGAATGATTCACCCCTCCACTTT	CSARRPGQKNDSPLHF
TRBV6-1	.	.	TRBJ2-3	TGTGCCAGCAGCCCTGAGGGGAACACAGATACGCAGTATTTT	CASSPEGNTDTQYF
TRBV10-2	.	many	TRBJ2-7	TGCGCCAGCAGTGAGTCGGCCGGAGTTTACTCCTACGAGCAGTACTTC	CASSESAGVYSYEQYF
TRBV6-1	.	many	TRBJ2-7	TGTGCCAGCAGTATAACAGGGATCCGCAGCGAGCAGTACTTC	CASSITGIRSEQYF
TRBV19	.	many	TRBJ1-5	TGTGCCAGTACCCCAAATAGCAATCAGCCCCAGCATTTT	CASTPNSNQPQHF
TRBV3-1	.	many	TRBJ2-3	TGTGCCAGCAGTGGGGGCGGATATACGCAGTATTTT	CASSGGGYTQYF
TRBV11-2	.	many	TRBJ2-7	TGTGCCAGCAGCCGCGGCGGGATTAGGTCCTACGAGCAGTACTTC	CASSRGGIRSYEQYF
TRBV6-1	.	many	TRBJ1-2	TGTGCCAGCAGTTTGGGGCGGGCAGGGTCTAACTATGGCTACACCTTC	CASSLGRAGSNYGYTF
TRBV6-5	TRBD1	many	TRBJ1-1	TGTGCCAGCAGTTACCGCACAGGGGGCAGCGCTGAAGCTTTCTTT	CASSYRTGGSAEAFF
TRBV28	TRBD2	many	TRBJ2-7	TGTGCCAGTCACTCAATTGGGGGTTTAGCGGGAGAGCGCTACGAGCAGTACTTC	CASHSIGGLAGERYEQYF
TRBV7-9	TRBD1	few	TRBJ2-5	TGTGCCAGCAGCCTCAGGACAGGGTGGGGAGAGACCCAGTACTTC	CASSLRTGWGETQYF
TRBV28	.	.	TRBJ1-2	TGTGCCAGCAGTACGAGATTCCTATACTATGGCTACACCTTC	CASSTRFLYYGYTF
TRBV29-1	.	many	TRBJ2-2	TGCAGCGCCAAGGGGGGGTCGAGCACCGGGGAGCTGTTTTTT	CSAKGGSSTGELFF
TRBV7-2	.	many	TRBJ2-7	TGTGCCAGCAGCTTGGCCTCCCACGAGCAGTACTTC	CASSLASHEQYF
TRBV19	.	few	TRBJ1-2	TGTGCCAGTAGCCTCCACCACCGGGACGCGGGGGGCTACACCTTC	CASSLHHRDAGGYTF
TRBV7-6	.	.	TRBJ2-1	TGTGCCAGCAGCTCAACCGGAACCGGGACGGGTTACAATGAGCAGTTCTTC	CASSSTGTGTGYNEQFF
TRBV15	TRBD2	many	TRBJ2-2	TGTGCCACCAGCAGAGGAATAGCGGGACCGAACACCGGGGAGCTGTTTTTT	CATSRGIAGPNTGELFF
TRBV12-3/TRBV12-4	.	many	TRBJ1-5	TGTGCCACCAGTCGAAACTCGAATCAGCCCCAGCATTTT	CATSRNSNQPQHF
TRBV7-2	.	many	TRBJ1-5	TGTGCCAGCAGCCCTGAGGACAGTGGGGGTCAGCCCCAGCATTTT	CASSPEDSGGQPQHF
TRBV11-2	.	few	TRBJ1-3	TGTGCCAGCAGCGCGGCCGGAGGATTCTCTGGAAACACCATATATTTT	CASSAAGGFSGNTIYF
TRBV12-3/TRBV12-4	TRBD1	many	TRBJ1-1	TGTGCCAGCAGTCCCGGGACAGGGGTCACTGAAGCTTTCTTT	CASSPGTGVTEAFF
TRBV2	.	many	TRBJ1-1	TGTGCCAGCAGTGAGGAAATGGAGGTCACTGAAGCTTTCTTT	CASSEEMEVTEAFF
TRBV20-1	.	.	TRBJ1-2	TGCAGTGCTCCCGGGCATTCCCCGATAGTGGGGGCCTTC	CSAPGHSPIVGAF
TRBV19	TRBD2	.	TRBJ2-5	TGTGCCAGTAGTACCTGGACTAGGAGGGGCAGGTGGGCCCAGTACTTC	CASSTWTRRGRWAQYF
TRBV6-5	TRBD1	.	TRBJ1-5	TGTGCCAGCAGTTACTCGAGTCTTTCAGGGGGGGGTCAGCCCCAGCATTTT	CASSYSSLSGGGQPQHF
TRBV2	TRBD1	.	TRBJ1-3	TGTGCCAGCAGGACCGGGACAGCCTCTCGAAACGGAAACACCATATATTTT	CASRTGTASRNGNTIYF
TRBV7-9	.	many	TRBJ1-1	TGTGCCAGCAGCTTAGCCACCTCGAGTACGGTGGCTTTCTTT	CASSLATSSTVAFF
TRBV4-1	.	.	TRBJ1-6	TGCGCCAGCAGCCAAATACAGGGTGAGAATTCACCCCTCCACTTT	CASSQIQGENSPLHF
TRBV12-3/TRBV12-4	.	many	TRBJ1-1	TGTGCCAGCAGTTCCGGCACTGAAGCTTTCTTT	CASSSGTEAFF
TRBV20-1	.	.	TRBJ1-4	TGCAGTGCTTATCAAAGGGAAAAACTGTTTTTT	CSAYQREKLFF
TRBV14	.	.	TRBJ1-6	TGTGCCAGCAGCCAACAAGGCGACTATTCACCCCTCCACTTT	CASSQQGDYSPLHF
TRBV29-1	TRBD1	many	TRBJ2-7	TGCAGCGTTGGAAACAGGGGCAACGAGCAGTACTTC	CSVGNRGNEQYF
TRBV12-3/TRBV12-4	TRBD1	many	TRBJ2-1	TGTGCCAGCAGTTTCACGACAGGGTGGGATGAGCAGTTCTTC	CASSFTTGWDEQFF
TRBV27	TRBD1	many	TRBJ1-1	TGTGCCAGCAGTTTAAGATGGGGACAGGGGGACACTGAAGCTTTCTTT	CASSLRWGQGDTEAFF
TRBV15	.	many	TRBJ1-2	TGTGCCACCGGGTTCGGGCTTGGCTACACCTTC	CATGFGLGYTF
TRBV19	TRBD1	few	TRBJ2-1	TGTGCCAGTAGCTTCACCGGGACAGATCAGTTCTTC	CASSFTGTDQFF
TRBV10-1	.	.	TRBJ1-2	TGCGCCAGCAGTGAGGAGGGGGGCGGGGGCGCAGGCTATGGCTACACCTTC	CASSEEGGGGAGYGYTF
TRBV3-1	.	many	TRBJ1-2	TGTGCCAGCAGCAGCCACAGTCGCTATGGCTACACCTTC	CASSSHSRYGYTF
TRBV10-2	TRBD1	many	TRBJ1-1	TGCGCCAGCGGAGCGACAGGGGGCACTGAAGCTTTCTTT	CASGATGGTEAFF
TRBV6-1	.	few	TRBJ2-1	TGTGCCAGCAGTGGAGATACCTGGGGTGGGGGCCGCGCGGTCTTC	CASSGDTWGGGRAVF
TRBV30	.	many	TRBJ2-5	TGTGCCTGGTCGGCGGGCCAAGTTCCAGAGACCCAGTACTTC	CAWSAGQVPETQYF
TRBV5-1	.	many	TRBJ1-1	TGCGCCAGCAGCTTAAATAGGGCGAACACTGAAGCTTTCTTT	CASSLNRANTEAFF
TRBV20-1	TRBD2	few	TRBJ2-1	TGCAGTGCTAGAGATCCACTAGCGGGAGCATATGAGCAGTTCTTC	CSARDPLAGAYEQFF
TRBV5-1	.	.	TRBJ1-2	TGCGCCAGCAGCTCTTCAGGGGTCTACACCTTC	CASSSSGVYTF
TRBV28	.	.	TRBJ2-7	TGTGCCAGCAGTTTGTGGGACTCCTACGAGCAGTACTTC	CASSLWDSYEQYF
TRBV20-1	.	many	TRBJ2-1	TGCAGTGCTAGAGATCTGGGTATGAGTGAGCAGTTCTTC	CSARDLGMSEQFF
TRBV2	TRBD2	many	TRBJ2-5	TGTGCCAGCCAGACTAGCGGATACCAAGAGACCCAGTACTTC	CASQTSGYQETQYF